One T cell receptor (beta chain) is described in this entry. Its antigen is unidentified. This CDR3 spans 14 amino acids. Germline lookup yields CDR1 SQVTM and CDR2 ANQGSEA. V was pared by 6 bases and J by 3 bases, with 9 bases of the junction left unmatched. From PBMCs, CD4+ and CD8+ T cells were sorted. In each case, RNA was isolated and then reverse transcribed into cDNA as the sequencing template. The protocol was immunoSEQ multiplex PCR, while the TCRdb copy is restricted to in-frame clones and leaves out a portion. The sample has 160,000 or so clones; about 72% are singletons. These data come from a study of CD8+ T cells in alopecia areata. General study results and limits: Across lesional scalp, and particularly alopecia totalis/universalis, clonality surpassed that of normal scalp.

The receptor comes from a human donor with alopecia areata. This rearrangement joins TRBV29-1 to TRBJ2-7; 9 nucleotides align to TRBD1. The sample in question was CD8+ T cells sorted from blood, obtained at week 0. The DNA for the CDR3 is TGCAGCGTAACAGGACAGGGGTTAGACTACGAGCAGTACTTC. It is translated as CSVTGQGLDYEQYF.